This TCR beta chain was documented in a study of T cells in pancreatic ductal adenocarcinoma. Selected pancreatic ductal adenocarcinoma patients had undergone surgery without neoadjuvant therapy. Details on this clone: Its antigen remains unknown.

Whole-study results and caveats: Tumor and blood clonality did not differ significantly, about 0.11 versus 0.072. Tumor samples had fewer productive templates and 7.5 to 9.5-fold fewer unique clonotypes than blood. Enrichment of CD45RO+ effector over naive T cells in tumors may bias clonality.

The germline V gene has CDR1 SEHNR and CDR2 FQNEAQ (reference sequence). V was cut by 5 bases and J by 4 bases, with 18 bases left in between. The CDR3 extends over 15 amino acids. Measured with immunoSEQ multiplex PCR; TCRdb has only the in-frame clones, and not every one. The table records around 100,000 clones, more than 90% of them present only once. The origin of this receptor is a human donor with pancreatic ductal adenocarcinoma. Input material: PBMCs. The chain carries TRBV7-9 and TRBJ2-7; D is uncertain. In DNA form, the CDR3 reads TGTGCCAGCAGCACTGGCCGGGTACTTTTTTACGAGCAGTACTTC. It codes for CASSTGRVLFYEQYF.